The source of this T cell receptor (beta chain) is a study of shared clonotypes between healthy human individuals. Germline V gives CDR1 MNHEY, CDR2 SMNVEV (reference sequence). This CDR3 is 15 amino acids long. Trimming took off 0 bases at V and 6 bases at J, with 11 bases between the two ends. Using immunoSEQ multiplex PCR, the repertoire was profiled, and TCRdb retains in-frame clones only, with some absent. The sample consists of over 100,000 clones, around 65% of them appearing once. This chain links TRBV27 with TRBJ2-2; no clear D gene. The material sequenced was memory CD8+ T cells sorted from blood. Subset meaning: CD45RO+ cells pooled with CCR7-negative TemRA cells. The receptor comes from a woman aged 30 to 39 in good health. The CDR3 nucleotides are TGTGCCAGCAGTTTATCCTGGGGTACTTCCGGGGAGCTGTTTTTT. It encodes CASSLSWGTSGELFF.